The rows below give T cell receptor beta chains drawn from one sample of a study of early T cells in non-severe SARS-CoV-2 infection. TCRdb re-derived calls from the 5' RACE reads in MiXCR, one entry per CDR3 protein. This sample yields about 98,000 distinct CDR3 sequences, of which about 11% are seen a single time; around 4.7% belongs to the top ten. Sequencing was performed on whole blood. These receptors all stem from an adult who was a healthcare worker with PCR-confirmed SARS-CoV-2 infection or an uninfected control (not recorded which). CDR3s leave out the opening cysteine and the closing phenylalanine or tryptophan.

V: TRBV2
CDR3: ASSEVDLGEQY

V: TRBV15
CDR3: ATSREGSTDTQY

V: TRBV28
CDR3: ASSFTGGQTQY

V: TRBV9
CDR3: ASSVGPAGVSYEQY

V: TRBV30
CDR3: AWETGIGETQY

V: TRBV7-9
CDR3: ASSFWGGGTHSYEQY

V: TRBV7-9
CDR3: ASNRGKTETQY

V: TRBV29-1
CDR3: SGTSQDEQF

V: TRBV29-1
CDR3: SQYSRGRDEQF

V: TRBV6-5
CDR3: ASSYTIGPYEQY

V: TRBV5-1
CDR3: ASSPRAQNTGELF

V: TRBV29-1
CDR3: SVRDRRNNEQF

V: TRBV6-2/TRBV6-3
CDR3: ASSLRRRTGPRGTEAF

V: TRBV12-3/TRBV12-4
CDR3: ASNGQSGNTIY

V: TRBV2
CDR3: ASRRTSGRRANTGELF

V: TRBV27
CDR3: ASSFPGNEQF

V: TRBV12-3/TRBV12-4
CDR3: ASSPRQRTNSPLH

V: TRBV2
CDR3: ASSDPSGGNTGELF

V: TRBV2
CDR3: ASSGQDGGELF

V: TRBV7-9
CDR3: ASSTVAENNEQF

V: TRBV11-2
CDR3: ASSFDPPGDKQF

V: TRBV6-2/TRBV6-3
CDR3: ASSYLSYNEQF

V: TRBV7-9
CDR3: ASSLTNEQY